Listed below are T cell receptor beta chains from one sample, sequenced in a study of blood T cells in healthy people across ages. In TCRdb, the 5' RACE reads were re-called with MiXCR into one record per CDR3 protein. The sample holds 1.8 million or so distinct CDR3 sequences, 35% to 50% seen once. Input material: blood. These receptors were taken from a human donor in good health. Both conserved end residues are part of each CDR3. The D gene is left open where the match is weak. Only some rows state a clone size, as once, few, many or a class for expanded clones.

CDR3: CASSGEGVSYNEQFF
DNA: TGTGCCAGCAGTGGCGAGGGGGTTTCCTACAATGAGCAGTTCTTC
length: 15
J: TRBJ2-1
D: .
V: TRBV25-1
size: .

CDR3: CASSLGGGQNIQYF
DNA: TGTGCCAGCAGCTTAGGTGGGGGCCAAAACATTCAGTACTTC
length: 14
J: TRBJ2-4
D: .
V: TRBV7-2
size: few

CDR3: CASSLGSGADTEAFF
DNA: TGTGCCAGCAGTTTAGGTTCAGGGGCGGACACTGAAGCTTTCTTT
length: 15
J: TRBJ1-1
D: .
V: TRBV12-3/TRBV12-4
size: .

CDR3: CASSSGLAGALQETQYF
DNA: TGTGCCAGCAGTTCCGGACTAGCGGGGGCCTTACAAGAGACCCAGTACTTC
length: 17
J: TRBJ2-5
D: TRBD2
V: TRBV9
size: .

CDR3: CASVMVVQETQYF
DNA: TGTGCCAGCGTCATGGTCGTGCAAGAGACCCAGTACTTC
length: 13
J: TRBJ2-5
D: .
V: TRBV2
size: .

CDR3: CASSLEPRRTDTQYF
DNA: TGTGCCAGCAGTTTAGAGCCTAGACGCACAGATACGCAGTATTTT
length: 15
J: TRBJ2-3
D: .
V: TRBV12-3/TRBV12-4
size: few

CDR3: CSASGWVANQPQHF
DNA: TGCAGTGCTTCCGGGTGGGTGGCTAATCAGCCCCAGCATTTT
length: 14
J: TRBJ1-5
D: .
V: TRBV20-1
size: .

CDR3: CSARDWSIDEQFF
DNA: TGCAGTGCCCGGGACTGGTCCATCGATGAGCAGTTCTTC
length: 13
J: TRBJ2-1
D: .
V: TRBV20-1
size: .

CDR3: CASRKLAGESTDTQYF
DNA: TGTGCCAGCAGAAAACTAGCGGGGGAAAGCACAGATACGCAGTATTTT
length: 16
J: TRBJ2-3
D: TRBD2
V: TRBV7-2
size: once

CDR3: CSASGGAFEQFF
DNA: TGCAGTGCTAGCGGGGGGGCATTTGAGCAGTTCTTC
length: 12
J: TRBJ2-1
D: TRBD2
V: TRBV20-1
size: many

CDR3: CASSRGGGGRGETQYF
DNA: TGCGCCAGCAGCCGGGGCGGCGGGGGGCGAGGGGAGACCCAGTACTTC
length: 16
J: TRBJ2-5
D: TRBD2
V: TRBV4-3
size: .

CDR3: CASSVEAARYNSPLHF
DNA: TGTGCCAGCAGCGTAGAGGCAGCTCGTTATAATTCACCCCTCCACTTT
length: 16
J: TRBJ1-6
D: .
V: TRBV9
size: .

CDR3: CSVEVGAGETQYF
DNA: TGCAGCGTTGAAGTGGGGGCCGGGGAGACCCAGTACTTC
length: 13
J: TRBJ2-5
D: .
V: TRBV29-1
size: .

CDR3: CASIGQTNTEAFF
DNA: TGTGCCAGCATTGGACAGACGAACACTGAAGCTTTCTTT
length: 13
J: TRBJ1-1
D: .
V: TRBV28
size: .

CDR3: CASSHARDRVLRELFF
DNA: TGCGCCAGCAGCCACGCCCGGGACAGGGTTTTAAGGGAACTGTTTTTT
length: 16
J: TRBJ1-4
D: TRBD1
V: TRBV4-1
size: .

CDR3: CASTEGQGNYGYTF
DNA: TGTGCCAGCACCGAAGGACAAGGGAACTATGGCTACACCTTC
length: 14
J: TRBJ1-2
D: .
V: TRBV28
size: few

CDR3: CASGLVLDRTRGDEQFF
DNA: TGTGCTAGTGGTTTGGTTTTGGACAGGACGAGGGGCGATGAGCAGTTCTTC
length: 17
J: TRBJ2-1
D: TRBD1
V: TRBV12-5
size: once

CDR3: CASSRTSIGNPEQYF
DNA: TGTGCCAGCAGCAGGACATCGATAGGTAATCCCGAGCAGTACTTC
length: 15
J: TRBJ2-7
D: .
V: TRBV5-5
size: .

CDR3: CASSFIPGQGAGHTF
DNA: TGTGCCAGCAGTTTTATTCCGGGACAGGGCGCCGGCCACACCTTC
length: 15
J: TRBJ1-2
D: TRBD1
V: TRBV12-3/TRBV12-4
size: many

CDR3: CASSSYDSFGEQYF
DNA: TGTGCCAGCAGCTCATACGACAGCTTCGGCGAGCAGTACTTC
length: 14
J: TRBJ2-7
D: .
V: TRBV11-1
size: few

CDR3: CSASRAGVLYEQYF
DNA: TGCAGTGCTAGTCGGGCGGGTGTGCTCTACGAGCAGTACTTC
length: 14
J: TRBJ2-7
D: .
V: TRBV20-1
size: .

CDR3: CSARQNPGTGSYEQYF
DNA: TGCAGTGCTAGACAAAATCCCGGGACAGGGTCCTACGAGCAGTACTTC
length: 16
J: TRBJ2-7
D: TRBD1
V: TRBV20-1
size: .

CDR3: CASSQVLAPIGSPLHF
DNA: TGCGCCAGCAGCCAGGTCTTGGCTCCTATAGGTTCACCCCTCCACTTT
length: 16
J: TRBJ1-6
D: .
V: TRBV4-1
size: few

CDR3: CASSLIQDYQETQYF
DNA: TGTGCCAGCAGCCTCATTCAAGACTACCAAGAGACCCAGTACTTC
length: 15
J: TRBJ2-5
D: .
V: TRBV7-9
size: .

CDR3: CATSREGRGDEQYF
DNA: TGTGCCACCAGCAGGGAAGGACGGGGCGACGAGCAGTACTTC
length: 14
J: TRBJ2-7
D: .
V: TRBV15
size: few